The entry that follows covers one T cell receptor beta chain sequence. Its antigen is not known. V was trimmed by 11 bases and J by 6 bases, leaving 21 bases between them. Germline assignment: CDR1 ENHRY and CDR2 SYGVKD. This CDR3 has 14 residues. The sample belongs to a study of CD8+CD57+ T cells in acquired aplastic anemia. Overall study context: Each DNA sample taken from sorted CD4+ and CD8+ cells came to 3 to 3.5 ug on average. Healthy-donor CD4+ cells averaged about 10 million reads.

CDR3 and TCR beta VDJ profiling relied on genomic DNA as the template. TCRdb reprocessed the reads via MiXCR and lists one record per CDR3 protein. The sample carries hundreds of thousands of distinct CDR3 sequences, 55% to 70% recorded once. Overall study findings and caveats: Patient and control CD8+ Simpson's diversity was not significantly different. Patients and controls shared nearly 30 CD8+ CDR3 sequences, which appeared highly expressed in patients and within their immunodominant clones.

The sequencing sample was made of sorted CD4+, CD8+, or CD8+CD57+ T cells (not recorded which) from PBMCs. The chain carries TRBV10-3 and TRBJ2-3, with a weak D call TRBD2 (7 bases). The receptor's source is a human donor in good health, serving as a control. The CDR3 protein is CASRGGGRVDTQYF. The CDR3 DNA sequence: TGTGCCTCAAGGGGGGGGGGGAGGGTGGATACGCAGTATTTT.